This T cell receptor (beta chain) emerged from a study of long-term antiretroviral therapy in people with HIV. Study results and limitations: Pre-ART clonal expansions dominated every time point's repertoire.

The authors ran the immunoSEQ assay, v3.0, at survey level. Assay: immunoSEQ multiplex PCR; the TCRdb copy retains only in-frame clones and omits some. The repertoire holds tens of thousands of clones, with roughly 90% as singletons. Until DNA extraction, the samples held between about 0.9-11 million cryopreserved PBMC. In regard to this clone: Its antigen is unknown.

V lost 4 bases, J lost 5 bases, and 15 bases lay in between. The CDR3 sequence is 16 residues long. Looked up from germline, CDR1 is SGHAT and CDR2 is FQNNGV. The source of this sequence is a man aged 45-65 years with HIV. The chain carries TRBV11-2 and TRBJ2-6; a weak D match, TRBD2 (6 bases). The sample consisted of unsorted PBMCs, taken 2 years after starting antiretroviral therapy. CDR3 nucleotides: TGTGCCAGCAGCTCGGGACTGCGAGCTCGGGCCAACGTCCTGACTTTC. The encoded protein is CASSSGLRARANVLTF.